Following are 11 T cell receptor beta chains from one sample sequenced in a study of siplizumab effects on memory and regulatory T cells. TCRdb's copy holds only in-frame clones and misses some; the assay was immunoSEQ multiplex PCR. The sample lists about 63,000 clones, over 65% occurring once. The specimen was memory CD4+ T cells sorted from blood. The receptors here all came from a human donor in good health.

The genes are TRBV11-3 and TRBJ2-2; maybe TRBD2 (5 bases). Germline loops: CDR1 SGHNT, CDR2 YENEEA. This CDR3 spans 14 amino acids. The ends were cut back, 7 bases at V and 4 bases at J, with 13 bases in the middle. For the CDR3, the DNA is TGTGCCAGCAACCTACAAGGGAGCACCGGGGAGCTGTTTTTT. Amino acids: CASNLQGSTGELFF.

The V and J genes are TRBV2 and TRBJ2-1, with D possibly being TRBD2 (5 bases). The ends were cut back, 0 bases at V and 2 bases at J, with 8 bases in the middle. The germline CDR1 and CDR2 sequences are SNHLY and FYNNEI. There are 15 residues in the CDR3. CDR3 sequence: CASSEAETTYNEQFF. CDR3 nucleotide sequence: TGTGCCAGCAGTGAAGCCGAGACTACCTACAATGAGCAGTTCTTC. The full variable domain, with the rest looked up from reference TRBV2 and TRBJ2-1, is EPEVTQTPSHQVTQMGQEVILRCVPISNHLYFYWYRQILGQKVEFLVSFYNNEISEKSEIFDDQFSVERPDGSNFTLKIRSTKLEDSAMYFCASSEAETTYNEQFFGPGTRLTVL.

The chain joins TRBV7-9 to TRBJ2-1; no clear D gene. The CDR3 length is 15 residues. The germline gives CDR1 SEHNR, CDR2 FQNEAQ (reference sequence). The V end was cut by 4 bases, the J end by 2 bases, with 12 bases between. CDR3 sequence: CASSSDPGPYNEQFF. The CDR3 DNA is TGTGCCAGCAGCTCGGACCCGGGTCCCTACAATGAGCAGTTCTTC.

V gene TRBV4-2 combines with J gene TRBJ2-2, with TRBD2 matching 14 bases. Germline V gene lookup returns CDR1 LGHNA and CDR2 YNFKEQ. V lost 1 base to trimming and J lost 4 bases; unmatched junction nucleotides: 2. This CDR3 is built from 17 residues. CDR3 nucleotides: TGTGCCAGCAGCCAAGGAGGACTAGCGGGGGGCACCGGGGAGCTGTTTTTT. Amino acid sequence: CASSQGGLAGGTGELFF.

This chain uses TRBV11-3 with TRBJ2-3; unclear D gene. Germline lookup yields CDR1 SGHNT and CDR2 YENEEA. V lost 4 bases to trimming and J lost 5 bases, with 10 bases between them. There are 13 residues in the CDR3. The CDR3 DNA reads as TGTGCCAGCAGCTCCCGCCCCGGAGATACGCAGTATTTT. Amino acids: CASSSRPGDTQYF.

The chain joins TRBV6-1 to TRBJ2-7, with D possibly matching TRBD1 (6 bases). The CDR3 runs to 12 residues. The ends were cut back, 7 bases at V and 3 bases at J, with 10 bases in the middle. Germline CDR1 and CDR2: MNHNS and SASEGT. Here the CDR3 reads CASNDRIYEQYF. CDR3 nucleotides: TGTGCCAGCAACGACAGGATCTACGAGCAGTACTTC.

V usage is TRBV28 and J usage is TRBJ1-5, with a weak D call TRBD1 (5 bases). V was clipped by 3 bases and J by 6 bases, with 12 bases between them. Germline loops: CDR1 MDHEN, CDR2 SYDVKM. This CDR3 contains 14 residues. The CDR3 here is CASSFSQGSQPQHF. The CDR3 DNA sequence: TGTGCCAGCAGTTTTAGCCAGGGCAGTCAGCCCCAGCATTTT.

The V and J genes are TRBV11-3 and TRBJ2-3; D uncertain. The CDR3 has 14 residues. Looked up from germline, CDR1 is SGHNT and CDR2 is YENEEA. V lost 6 bases, J lost 4 bases, and 14 bases lay in between. This CDR3 is CASSSPVGSDTQYF. The CDR3 region has the DNA TGTGCCAGCAGTTCTCCTGTGGGGTCAGATACGCAGTATTTT.

This clone was counted between two and nine times. The V and J genes are TRBV7-9 and TRBJ2-1, with no clear D. CDR1 is SEHNR and CDR2 is FQNEAQ in the germline V gene (reference sequence). V was cut by 1 base and J by 7 bases, with 14 bases left in between. This CDR3 spans 15 amino acids. CDR3 loop: CASSLGRGRINEQFF. The CDR3 coding sequence is TGTGCCAGCAGCTTAGGTCGCGGTCGCATAAATGAGCAGTTCTTC.

The chain carries TRBV18 and TRBJ1-3, with a tentative D call TRBD1 (5 bases). Germline V gene sequence: CDR1 KGHSH, CDR2 LQKENI. Trimming pared 0 bases from V and 0 bases from J, leaving 9 bases between. The CDR3 is 16 residues long. The CDR3 protein is CASSPPGGASGNTIYF. Written as DNA, the CDR3 is TGTGCCAGCTCACCACCCGGGGGAGCCTCTGGAAACACCATATATTTT.

The chain couples TRBV18 to TRBJ2-7; 8 bases map to TRBD1. This CDR3 has 13 amino acids. Germline-derived CDR1 and CDR2 are KGHSH and LQKENI. V was pared by 6 bases and J by 7 bases, with 8 bases of the junction left unmatched. As DNA, the CDR3 is TGTGCCAGCTCTCCCGACAGGGGTCGTGAGCAGTACTTC. This codes for CASSPDRGREQYF.